This T cell receptor (beta chain) derives from a study of blood T cell dynamics during melanoma immunotherapy. Overall study: Patients with metastatic melanoma got pembrolizumab or nivolumab-ipilimumab as first-line care.

Stated time point: pre-treatment baseline. Sampling occurred pretreatment (T0) and at week 3 (W3), after cycle one of checkpoint blockade. Prior systemic cancer therapy, immunosuppressant use and other active malignancies excluded patients. Germline V lookup: CDR1 MNHNY, CDR2 SVGAGI (reference sequence). With 0 bases removed from V and 5 bases from J, the gap between germline ends came to 4 bases. The CDR3 is made up of 12 amino acids. Sequencing was performed with immunoSEQ multiplex PCR; in TCRdb, only in-frame clones are kept and a portion is missing. The repertoire has a few thousand clones, 70% to 90% of them found once; the top ten carry roughly a third.

The clonotype comes from a human donor with melanoma. Source: blood, taken from a patient treated with checkpoint blockade. The chain joins TRBV6-6 to TRBJ1-1; no definite D call. The CDR3: CASSYSSTEAFF. The CDR3 region has the DNA TGTGCCAGCAGTTACTCGTCAACTGAAGCTTTCTTT.